This is a list of T cell receptor beta chains from one sample in a study of T-cell reconstitution after alpha-beta-depleted transplantation in children. In TCRdb, the PCR reads were re-called with MiXCR into one record per CDR3 protein. The top ten hold roughly a fifth of the sample, which has 70,000 to 95,000 distinct CDR3 sequences, around 16% seen once. This sample comprised PBMCs, mostly from graft donor cells, obtained 180 days after TCRalphabeta/CD19-depleted stem cell transplant. The receptors here all came from a male patient between 2 and 10 years old who had a stem cell transplant for acute lymphoblastic leukemia, so the T cells may come from the graft donor. CDR3s leave out the opening cysteine and the closing phenylalanine or tryptophan. Clone size is given for some rows only: seen once, a few or many times, or a class if the clone is expanded.

clone_size,v_call,cdr3_aa
.,TRBV20-1,SARDGTSGVQETQY
few,TRBV15,ATSREVSGANVLT
.,TRBV5-1,ASSLWGDGSGANVLT
.,TRBV5-1,ASGVRGLTGELF
.,TRBV6-2/TRBV6-3,ASSYPTAGVRVVTEAF
many,TRBV5-6,ASRSNTGELF
many,TRBV7-9,ASSPSPGRSYGYT
few,TRBV7-2,ASSREGTGETQY
many,TRBV29-1,SVDTGSSYEQY
.,TRBV20-1,SATIDGTGGSPLH
many,TRBV7-2,ASSLAVGSGTQY
.,TRBV27,ASSSSDRGRETQY